This T cell receptor (beta chain) derives from a study of blood T cells in healthy people across ages. Total RNA, at least 5.5 micrograms per sample, came from PBMCs. In this sample, this clonotype turned up many times. A J-beta primer mix and a sample-barcoded 5' primer were used in a second PCR of about 7 to 12 cycles. TCRdb fed the 5' RACE reads into MiXCR, producing one record per CDR3 protein. Altogether approximately 800,000 distinct CDR3 sequences are present, around half being singletons, with the ten largest covering over 15%. This TCR was recovered from a man aged 80 or over in good health. The source material was blood.

In nucleotides, the CDR3 is TGCAGTGCTAGAGGGCAAGCCTACGAGCAGTACTTC. Its protein is CSARGQAYEQYF. The J gene is TRBJ2-7, the V gene TRBV20-1, with D hard to call. CDR3 length: 12 amino acids. The V end lost 1 base, the J end lost 2 bases, and 6 bases lay between the germline ends. From germline, CDR1 is DFQATT and CDR2 SNEGSKA (reference sequence).